The TCR beta chain described here comes from a study of T cell responses to AZD1222 COVID-19 vaccine. Repertoires were generated with immunoSEQ multiplex PCR, while TCRdb's copy carries only in-frame clones and drops some. The sample records 150,000 to 200,000 clones, 92% being singletons. The V gene's germline CDR1 is LNHDA and CDR2 SQIVND (reference sequence). Losses at the gene ends were 11 bases for V and 1 base for J; bases not matched to a gene: 11. The CDR3 totals 15 residues. The chain carries TRBV19 and TRBJ2-1; 7 nucleotides match TRBD2. The receptor was isolated from an adult in good health. The specimen comprised peripheral blood, sampled on day 0 of AZD1222 vaccination. CDR3 protein: CAWGGDLQSYNEQFF. CDR3 in DNA: TGTGCCTGGGGGGGGGACCTGCAATCCTACAATGAGCAGTTCTTC.